This T cell receptor beta chain was obtained from a study of Graves' ophthalmopathy and Graves' hyperthyroidism. The CDR3 spans 14 residues. Germline CDR1 and CDR2: SGHAT and FQDESV (reference sequence). V lost 1 base to trimming and J lost 1 base, with 7 bases between them. The authors amplified TCR beta CDR3 regions, and they did so from RNA transcripts for repertoire sequencing. HTBI-primed RT-PCR formed the first round, and a multiplex PCR formed the second. TCRdb reanalysed the multiplex PCR reads using MiXCR and keeps one entry per CDR3 protein. The sample lists roughly 380,000 distinct CDR3 sequences, approximately 15% occurring once. The sample holds many counts of this clonotype.

Sequenced sample: peripheral blood. The receptor was isolated from a woman aged 18-29 years with stable Graves' hyperthyroidism. The chain recombines TRBV11-1 with TRBJ1-1, with D perhaps matching TRBD1 (5 bases). DNA for the CDR3: TGTGCCAGCAGCTTAGACAGGCAGAACACTGAAGCTTTCTTT. It specifies CASSLDRQNTEAFF.